This T cell receptor beta chain was retrieved from a study of T cells in Graves' hyperthyroidism and ophthalmopathy. Newly diagnosed hyperthyroidism patients aged 18 to 65 years had disease lasting under 2 months. Exclusions: uncontrolled infection, other autoimmune disease, pregnancy, lactation. Diagnostic decisions used clinical symptoms, serum thyroxine and TRAb, thyroid ultrasound and orbital computed tomography. Amplified TCR beta CDR3 regions came from RNA transcripts. During a first-round RT-PCR of the TCR CDR3, the HTBI primer set was used. TCRdb redid the calling of the multiplex PCR reads with MiXCR, one entry per CDR3 protein. The sample consists of 20,000 to 30,000 distinct CDR3 sequences, roughly 45% of them appearing once. Many counts were recorded for this clonotype. Trimming removed 9 bases from V and 2 bases from J, with 12 bases in between. The CDR3 runs 13 residues. In germline, CDR1 is SGHTA, CDR2 FQGTGA.

V gene TRBV7-3 combines with J gene TRBJ2-3; no clear D gene. This TCR was sampled from a woman between 25 and 40 years old with Graves' hyperthyroidism. Specimen: blood. The CDR3 spells CASNLPPTDTQYF. The CDR3, as DNA: TGTGCCAGTAACCTGCCTCCCACAGATACGCAGTATTTT.